The clone carrying this T cell receptor beta chain showed up just once. The V and J ends lost 7 bases and 5 bases respectively, with 24 bases between them. The CDR3 is 15 residues long. CDR1 and CDR2 from the germline V gene are GTSNPN and SVGIG (reference sequence). This sample is part of a study of cytomegalovirus exposure and HLA in healthy donors. Study in general: Of some 400 genotyped donors, 81% grouped in the Caucasian-associated ancestry cluster.

A multiplex PCR was run with 60 Vbeta primers and 13 Jbeta primers. Assay used: immunoSEQ multiplex PCR; TCRdb lists only in-frame clones, some missing. The table shows some 160,000 clones, with 86% occurring only once. The sequenced sample was PBMCs. The sequence came from a woman aged 18-29 years in good health and CMV-seronegative. This sequence joins TRBV30 and TRBJ2-7, with D tentatively TRBD1 (5 bases). CDR3: CASTRVATAVDEQYF. In nucleotides, the CDR3 is TGTGCCTCCACCCGGGTGGCGACAGCAGTGGACGAGCAGTACTTC. Supplemented by reference TRBV30 and TRBJ2-7, the full variable domain reads SQTIHQWPATLVQPVGSPLSLECTVEGTSNPNLYWYRQAAGRGLQLLFYSVGIGQISSEVPQNLSASRPQDRQFILSSKKLLLSDSGFYLCASTRVATAVDEQYFGPGTRLTVT.